This is a list of T cell receptor beta chains from one sample in a study of shared clonotypes between healthy human individuals. Clones were read by immunoSEQ multiplex PCR, and TCRdb kept only the in-frame ones, dropping some. The table lists just over 2,000,000 clones, less than 95% of them singletons. The sequencing input was naive CD8+ T cells sorted from blood. The receptors stem from a man aged 18-30 years in good health. CDR3s include the opening cysteine and the closing phenylalanine or tryptophan. Each record gives: D gene, clone size, J gene, V gene, CDR3 protein, CDR3 DNA. D genes are given only for firm matches. Some rows mark clone size as missing; the rest say once, few, many or name a class of expanded clone.

- | - | TRBJ1-1 | TRBV29-1 | CSVQGSTEAFF | TGCAGCGTTCAGGGATCCACTGAAGCTTTCTTT
- | - | TRBJ1-6 | TRBV12-5 | CASLGRRDLSYNSPLHF | TGTGCTAGTCTTGGCAGGAGGGACCTCTCCTATAATTCACCCCTCCACTTT
TRBD2 | - | TRBJ2-7 | TRBV7-9 | CASSLVGGRDRDEQYF | TGTGCCAGCAGCTTGGTTGGCGGGAGGGATAGGGACGAGCAGTACTTC
- | - | TRBJ2-7 | TRBV9 | CASSVGVGAYEQYF | TGTGCCAGCAGCGTAGGGGTGGGGGCCTACGAGCAGTACTTC
- | few | TRBJ1-5 | TRBV7-9 | CASSVGQRPQHF | TGTGCCAGCAGCGTGGGGCAGCGGCCCCAGCATTTT
TRBD2 | - | TRBJ2-3 | TRBV7-9 | CASSYASGRPTDTQYF | TGTGCCAGCAGCTATGCAAGCGGGAGACCCACAGATACGCAGTATTTT
- | - | TRBJ2-7 | TRBV5-1 | CASSLTGPYEQYF | TGCGCCAGCAGCTTGACGGGGCCTTACGAGCAGTACTTC
- | - | TRBJ1-2 | TRBV29-1 | CSVEELAEENYGYTF | TGCAGCGTTGAAGAGTTAGCGGAAGAGAACTATGGCTACACCTTC
TRBD1 | - | TRBJ2-5 | TRBV28 | CASSSLGTGDFQETQYF | TGTGCCAGCAGTTCCTTGGGGACAGGGGACTTCCAAGAGACCCAGTACTTC
- | - | TRBJ2-3 | TRBV10-3 | CAISDGLTDTQYF | TGTGCCATCAGTGACGGGCTCACAGATACGCAGTATTTT
- | - | TRBJ2-7 | TRBV29-1 | CSVEWGDSYEQYF | TGCAGCGTTGAGTGGGGGGATTCCTACGAGCAGTACTTC
- | - | TRBJ1-2 | TRBV6-5 | CASGSWALNGYTF | TGTGCCAGTGGGTCTTGGGCGCTGAATGGCTACACCTTC
- | - | TRBJ2-5 | TRBV7-9 | CASSLGTFWDQETQYF | TGTGCCAGCAGCTTAGGGACGTTTTGGGATCAAGAGACCCAGTACTTC
- | - | TRBJ1-5 | TRBV6-5 | CASSAGGSNQPQHF | TGTGCCAGCAGTGCCGGGGGGAGCAATCAGCCCCAGCATTTT
- | once | TRBJ2-2 | TRBV5-6 | CASSLDYGTGLNTGELFF | TGTGCCAGCAGCTTGGATTACGGGACTGGATTGAACACCGGGGAGCTGTTTTTT
- | - | TRBJ1-3 | TRBV19 | CASSDQTGLPSGNTIYF | TGTGCCAGTAGTGATCAGACAGGATTACCCTCTGGAAACACCATATATTTT
- | - | TRBJ2-1 | TRBV10-1 | CASSGTTGLPQFF | TGCGCCAGCAGTGGGACCACAGGGCTACCGCAGTTCTTC
TRBD1 | few | TRBJ2-3 | TRBV2 | CASSVIRQGADTQYF | TGTGCCAGCAGTGTTATTCGACAGGGAGCAGATACGCAGTATTTT
TRBD2 | - | TRBJ2-3 | TRBV4-3 | CASSQELAGATDTQYF | TGCGCCAGCAGCCAAGAGTTAGCGGGAGCAACAGATACGCAGTATTTT
- | - | TRBJ2-5 | TRBV7-2 | CASSPPGETQYF | TGTGCCAGCAGCCCCCCGGGGGAGACCCAGTACTTC
- | - | TRBJ2-7 | TRBV29-1 | CSAAGIGAYEQYF | TGCAGCGCCGCAGGGATAGGTGCCTACGAGCAGTACTTC
TRBD1 | - | TRBJ1-3 | TRBV5-1 | CASSLQLGQGAPGNTIYF | TGCGCCAGCAGCTTGCAACTCGGACAGGGGGCGCCCGGAAACACCATATATTTT
TRBD2 | few | TRBJ2-7 | TRBV10-1 | CASSERGGDSYEQYF | TGCGCCAGCAGTGAACGCGGGGGGGACTCCTACGAGCAGTACTTC
- | - | TRBJ2-7 | TRBV5-4 | CASTPSPSYEQYF | TGTGCCAGCACCCCATCACCCTCCTACGAGCAGTACTTC
- | - | TRBJ1-1 | TRBV7-9 | CASSLVSVGVEAFF | TGTGCCAGCAGCTTAGTTTCGGTGGGCGTTGAAGCTTTCTTT
- | - | TRBJ2-7 | TRBV6-1 | CASSEDRLVDEQYF | TGTGCCAGCAGTGAAGACAGGCTGGTGGACGAGCAGTACTTC
TRBD2 | - | TRBJ2-3 | TRBV13 | CASSPGEGTDTQYF | TGTGCCAGCAGCCCCGGGGAGGGAACAGATACGCAGTATTTT
TRBD1 | - | TRBJ2-2 | TRBV6-5 | CASSPGTGGELFF | TGTGCCAGCAGTCCCGGGACAGGCGGGGAGCTGTTTTTT
TRBD2 | - | TRBJ2-1 | TRBV19 | CASSRAGTTLYNEQFF | TGTGCCAGTAGTAGAGCCGGGACTACCCTATACAATGAGCAGTTCTTC
TRBD2 | - | TRBJ2-1 | TRBV7-9 | CASSLYPGGEQFF | TGTGCCAGCAGCTTATACCCCGGGGGGGAGCAGTTCTTC
- | - | TRBJ2-1 | TRBV5-1 | CASSLVGGPYNEQFF | TGCGCCAGCAGCTTGGTAGGGGGGCCCTACAATGAGCAGTTCTTC
- | - | TRBJ2-3 | TRBV10-2 | CASRELGLSGTSTDTQYF | TGCGCCAGCAGGGAATTGGGTCTTAGCGGAACTAGCACAGATACGCAGTATTTT
- | - | TRBJ2-7 | TRBV11-2 | CASSLGGIPAYEQYF | TGTGCCAGCAGCTTAGGGGGTATTCCCGCCTACGAGCAGTACTTC
TRBD1 | - | TRBJ2-1 | TRBV4-3 | CASSPGGSYNEQFF | TGCGCCAGCAGCCCAGGGGGCTCCTACAATGAGCAGTTCTTC
- | - | TRBJ1-1 | TRBV6-5 | CASSLGGGTEAFF | TGTGCCAGCAGTCTGGGGGGCGGCACTGAAGCTTTCTTT
- | - | TRBJ2-7 | TRBV2 | CASSEHRAAYEQYF | TGTGCCAGCAGTGAGCACAGGGCAGCCTACGAGCAGTACTTC
- | - | TRBJ2-2 | TRBV6-1 | CASSGGPGTTTGELFF | TGTGCCAGCAGTGGGGGCCCCGGGACGACTACCGGGGAGCTGTTTTTT
- | few | TRBJ1-2 | TRBV18 | CASSPGAGNYGYTF | TGTGCCAGCTCACCAGGGGCAGGGAACTATGGCTACACCTTC
- | - | TRBJ2-2 | TRBV6-1 | CASSDPTGIGGTGELFF | TGTGCCAGCAGTGACCCGACAGGGATCGGGGGCACCGGGGAGCTGTTTTTT
- | - | TRBJ1-2 | TRBV6-5 | CASSSGTPGGYTF | TGTGCCAGCAGCTCGGGGACCCCCGGTGGCTACACCTTC
- | - | TRBJ2-7 | TRBV13 | CASRPTGSRSYEQYF | TGTGCCAGCAGGCCTACAGGGAGCCGCTCCTACGAGCAGTACTTC
- | - | TRBJ2-3 | TRBV7-7 | CASSPGDFTDTQYF | TGTGCTAGCAGCCCTGGGGACTTCACAGATACGCAGTATTTT
- | - | TRBJ2-1 | TRBV10-1 | CASSEGSSYNEQFF | TGCGCCAGCAGTGAGGGTAGCTCCTACAATGAGCAGTTCTTC
TRBD2 | - | TRBJ2-1 | TRBV2 | CASRPRLAGGDEQFF | TGTGCCAGCAGACCAAGACTAGCGGGGGGGGATGAGCAGTTCTTC
- | - | TRBJ1-6 | TRBV6-6 | CASSYDQGSHSPLHF | TGTGCCAGCAGTTACGACCAGGGAAGTCATTCACCCCTCCACTTT
- | - | TRBJ2-2 | TRBV30 | CAWSVAANTGELFF | TGTGCCTGGAGTGTGGCGGCGAACACCGGGGAGCTGTTTTTT
- | - | TRBJ2-5 | TRBV9 | CASSVEGGPQYF | TGTGCCAGCAGCGTAGAGGGGGGTCCCCAGTACTTC
- | - | TRBJ2-7 | TRBV6-4 | CASSDSTRSKGRKYF | TGTGCCAGCAGTGACTCGACGCGTTCCAAAGGGCGGAAGTACTTC
TRBD2 | once | TRBJ2-7 | TRBV5-4 | CASSSLPSGYEQYF | TGTGCCAGCAGCTCACTGCCTAGCGGCTACGAGCAGTACTTC
TRBD1 | - | TRBJ2-1 | TRBV5-1 | CASSDGTDYNEQFF | TGCGCCAGCAGCGACGGGACAGATTACAATGAGCAGTTCTTC
TRBD1 | - | TRBJ2-3 | TRBV9 | CASSVAGQVADTQYF | TGTGCCAGCAGCGTAGCGGGACAGGTCGCGGATACGCAGTATTTT
- | few | TRBJ1-2 | TRBV29-1 | CSAPDYTF | TGCAGCGCTCCCGACTACACCTTC
TRBD1 | - | TRBJ1-4 | TRBV27 | CASRGTGSEKLFF | TGTGCCAGCAGGGGGACAGGGAGTGAAAAACTGTTTTTT
TRBD1 | - | TRBJ2-7 | TRBV4-3 | CASSQDGTGDEQYF | TGCGCCAGCAGCCAAGACGGGACAGGGGACGAGCAGTACTTC
TRBD2 | - | TRBJ2-5 | TRBV5-4 | CASTAGWSETQYF | TGTGCCAGCACAGCGGGGTGGTCGGAGACCCAGTACTTC
TRBD2 | - | TRBJ2-5 | TRBV27 | CASRTSVSETQYF | TGTGCCAGCCGGACTAGCGTGTCGGAGACCCAGTACTTC
- | once | TRBJ1-1 | TRBV28 | CASSWTVMNTEAFF | TGTGCCAGCAGCTGGACGGTCATGAACACTGAAGCTTTCTTT
- | - | TRBJ2-7 | TRBV18 | CASSPQWDEQYF | TGTGCCAGCTCACCACAGTGGGACGAGCAGTACTTC
- | once | TRBJ2-2 | TRBV1 | CTSSAQGAGLAGNGELFF | TGCACCAGCAGTGCACAGGGGGCGGGACTAGCGGGAAACGGGGAGCTGTTTTTT